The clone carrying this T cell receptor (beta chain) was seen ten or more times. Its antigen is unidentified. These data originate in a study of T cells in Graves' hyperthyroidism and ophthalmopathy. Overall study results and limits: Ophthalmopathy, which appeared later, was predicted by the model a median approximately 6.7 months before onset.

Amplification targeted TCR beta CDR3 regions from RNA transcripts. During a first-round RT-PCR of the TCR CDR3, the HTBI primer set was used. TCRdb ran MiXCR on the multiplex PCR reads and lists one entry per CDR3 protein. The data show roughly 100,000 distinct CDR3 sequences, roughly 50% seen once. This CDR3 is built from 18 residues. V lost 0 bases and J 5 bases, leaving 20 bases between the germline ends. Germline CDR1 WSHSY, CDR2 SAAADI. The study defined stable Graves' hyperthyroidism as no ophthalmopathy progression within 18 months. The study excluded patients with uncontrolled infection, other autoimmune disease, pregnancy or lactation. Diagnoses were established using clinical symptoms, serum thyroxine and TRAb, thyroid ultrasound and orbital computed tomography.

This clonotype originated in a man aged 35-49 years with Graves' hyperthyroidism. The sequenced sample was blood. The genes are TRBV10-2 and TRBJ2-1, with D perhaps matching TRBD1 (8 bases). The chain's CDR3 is CASSESGPRTGTNNEQFF. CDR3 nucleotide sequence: TGCGCCAGCAGTGAGTCGGGGCCCCGGACAGGGACTAACAATGAGCAGTTCTTC.